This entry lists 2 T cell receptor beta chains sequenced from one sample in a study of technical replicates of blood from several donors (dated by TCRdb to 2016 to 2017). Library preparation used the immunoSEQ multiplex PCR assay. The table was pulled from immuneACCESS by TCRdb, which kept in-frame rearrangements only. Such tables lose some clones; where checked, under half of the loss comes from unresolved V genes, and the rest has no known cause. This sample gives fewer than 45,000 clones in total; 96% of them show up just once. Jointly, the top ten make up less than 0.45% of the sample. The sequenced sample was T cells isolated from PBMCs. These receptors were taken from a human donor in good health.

CDR3 sequence reads: CASSLHWMGQGGPGELFF. CDR3 in DNA: TGTGCCAGCAGCTTACATTGGATGGGACAGGGAGGGCCCGGGGAGCTGTTTTTT. The rearrangement links TRBV5-6 to TRBJ2-2, with 9 bases matching TRBD1. J lost 6 bases, V lost 2 bases, and 14 bases had no gene match. In germline, CDR1 is SGHDT, CDR2 YYEEEE. This CDR3 contains 18 residues.

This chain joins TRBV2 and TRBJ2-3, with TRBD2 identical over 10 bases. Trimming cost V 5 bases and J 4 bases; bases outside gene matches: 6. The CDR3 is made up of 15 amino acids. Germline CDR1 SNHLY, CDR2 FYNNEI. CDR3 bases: TGTGCCAGCAGTCGGGCTAGCGGGAGTTCAGATACGCAGTATTTT. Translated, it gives CASSRASGSSDTQYF.